This TCR beta chain was identified in a study of cytomegalovirus exposure and HLA in healthy donors. Regarding the study as a whole: Most TCR sequences were seen very rarely across donors, but some public TCRs occurred in many. Subsequent analysis found a tendency for first-cohort TCR clusters to co-occur within the 120 or so validation repertoires.

Only in-frame clones appear in the TCRdb table, and some are missing; sequencing was by immunoSEQ multiplex PCR. The sample holds 110,000 to 150,000 clones; approximately 89% are singletons and the top ten take 0.55% to 0.8%. The table lists this clone with a count of one. The antigen remains unidentified. CDR1 and CDR2 (germline): SGHDT, YYEEEE. This CDR3 comprises 15 residues. With V trimmed by 0 bases and J by 4 bases, 6 bases remained unmatched. The sequence came from a man between 18 and 35 years old in good health and CMV-seronegative. This chain connects TRBV5-6 to TRBJ2-7; 8 bases map to TRBD2. Sequenced sample: PBMCs. This CDR3 is CASSLVYGGAYEQYF. DNA for the CDR3: TGTGCCAGCAGCTTGGTGTACGGGGGGGCGTACGAGCAGTACTTC.